The 25 T cell receptor beta chains below were found in one sample sequenced in a study of blood T cell repertoires in COVID-19. Assay used: immunoSEQ multiplex PCR; TCRdb lists only in-frame clones, some missing. The sample holds about 150,000 clones, about 87% seen once. Sequencing was carried out using peripheral blood. These receptors came from a man at least 80 years old with acute or convalescent COVID-19.

This chain joins TRBV7-2 and TRBJ1-4, with 12 bases fitting TRBD1. The CDR3 runs 14 residues. Germline V gene lookup returns CDR1 SGHTA and CDR2 FQGNSA. Trimming removed 5 bases from V and 7 bases from J; junction bases left unmatched: 2. The CDR3 sequence: CASSRDRGLEKLFF. The CDR3 bases are TGTGCCAGCAGCCGGGACAGGGGGCTTGAAAAACTGTTTTTT.

V is TRBV15 and J is TRBJ2-7; D ambiguous. The CDR3 is 8 amino acids. From germline, CDR1 is LNHNV and CDR2 YYDKDF (reference sequence). V was trimmed by 9 bases and J by 7 bases, leaving 4 bases between them. DNA for the CDR3: TGTGCCACGGAGGAGCAGTACTTC. Its translation: CATEEQYF.

The chain joins TRBV28 to TRBJ1-3; D is uncertain. With 3 bases removed from V and 8 bases from J, the gap between germline ends came to 17 bases. The CDR3 runs 15 residues. Germline loops: CDR1 MDHEN, CDR2 SYDVKM. In nucleotides, the CDR3 is TGTGCCAGCAGTTTGTTGGCGGTGGGAGCTGACACCATATATTTT. Amino acid sequence: CASSLLAVGADTIYF.

The rearrangement uses TRBV7-2 and TRBJ2-1, with 9 bases lining up with TRBD2. Unmatched junction bases numbered 8, after V lost 3 bases and J lost 5 bases. From germline, CDR1 is SGHTA and CDR2 FQGNSA. The CDR3 spans 16 residues. This chain's CDR3 is CASSFVPGLADNEQFF. The CDR3 bases are TGTGCCAGCAGCTTCGTACCGGGACTAGCCGACAATGAGCAGTTCTTC.

The V call is TRBV21-1, the J call TRBJ1-5; the DNA was not compared with TRBD1, the D call given in the table. TRBV21-1 is classified as a pseudogene. The CDR3 loop spans 13 amino acids. The CDR3 loop is CANLKGVLRPQHF. CDR3 sequence (DNA): TGTGCCAACCTGAAGGGGGTCCTTAGGCCCCAGCATTTT.

The chain employs TRBV5-1 and TRBJ1-4; possibly TRBD1 for D (6 bases). V was cut by 4 bases and J by 8 bases, with 21 bases left in between. CDR1 and CDR2 (germline): SGHRS, YFSETQ. The CDR3 contains 16 residues. This CDR3 reads CASSRLGRGDGEKLFF. As DNA, the CDR3 is TGCGCCAGCAGCCGTCTTGGGAGGGGGGACGGGGAAAAACTGTTTTTT.

V gene TRBV3-1 (or the pseudogene TRBV3-2) combines with J gene TRBJ2-1; D perhaps matches TRBD1 (6 bases). The CDR3 has 12 amino acids. Between the trimmed V and J ends, which lost 0 bases and 9 bases, there was a span of 6 bases. Germline V gives CDR1 LGHDT, CDR2 YNNKEL (reference sequence). DNA of the CDR3: TGTGCCAGCAGCCAAGAGGGGGCTGAGCAGTTCTTC. It codes for CASSQEGAEQFF.

Concerning this clone itself: A read error may account for a junction end that differs from germline. This chain joins TRBV23-1 and TRBJ2-3; 9 positions match TRBD2. TRBV23-1 is noted as an ORF with a role that remains uncertain. The CDR3 covers 18 residues. CDR3 region: CASSQSELAGSYTDTQYF. The CDR3, as DNA: TGCGCCAGCAGCCAATCGGAGCTAGCGGGGTCCTACACAGATACGCAGTATTTT.

This clone was detected only once. V usage is TRBV5-1 and J usage is TRBJ2-3; TRBD2 matches 11 bases. The CDR3 covers 15 residues. CDR1 is SGHRS and CDR2 is YFSETQ in the germline V gene. The V and J ends lost 3 bases and 3 bases, in that order; junction bases with no gene match: 3. This CDR3 is CASSSIAGGTDTQYF. For the CDR3, the DNA is TGCGCCAGCAGCTCGATAGCGGGAGGGACAGATACGCAGTATTTT.

The chain joins TRBV6-1 to TRBJ1-5; 7 nucleotides align to TRBD1. Germline values: CDR1 MNHNS, CDR2 SASEGT. The CDR3 has 15 residues. J was trimmed by 3 bases and V by 2 bases; bases with no gene match: 4. CDR3 in amino acids: CASSESTGINQPQHF. CDR3 bases: TGTGCCAGCAGTGAATCGACAGGGATCAATCAGCCCCAGCATTTT.

The genes are TRBV2 and TRBJ1-2; D uncertain. V lost 3 bases and J lost 4, with 15 bases in between. The germline CDR1 and CDR2 sequences are SNHLY and FYNNEI. The CDR3 has 15 amino acids. The CDR3 is CASSESAGSGYGYTF. As DNA, the CDR3 is TGTGCCAGCAGTGAGTCGGCGGGATCTGGCTATGGCTACACCTTC.

V usage is TRBV27 and J usage is TRBJ2-1; 7 bases line up with TRBD2. V was clipped by 2 bases and J by 0 bases; unmatched bases: 1. This CDR3 comprises 15 residues. Germline V gene sequence: CDR1 MNHEY, CDR2 SMNVEV (reference sequence). The CDR3 reads CASSLLAVSYNEQFF. The CDR3 DNA sequence: TGTGCCAGCAGTTTACTAGCGGTCTCCTACAATGAGCAGTTCTTC.

This clone was picked up a small number of times. The rearrangement links TRBV4-1 to TRBJ1-1, with a possible D match to TRBD1 (5 bases). Germline loops: CDR1 MGHRA, CDR2 YSYEKL. Trimming pared 3 bases from V and 2 bases from J, leaving 13 bases between. CDR3 length: 15 amino acids. CDR3 sequence reads: CASSQGWGSNTEAFF. Here the CDR3 DNA reads TGCGCCAGCAGCCAGGGGTGGGGCAGTAACACTGAAGCTTTCTTT.

The chain employs TRBV5-1 and TRBJ2-5, with D tentatively TRBD1 (6 bases). Trimming removed 0 bases from V and 3 bases from J, with 9 bases in between. CDR1 is SGHRS and CDR2 is YFSETQ in the germline V gene. CDR3 size: 14 residues. In DNA form, the CDR3 reads TGCGCCAGCAGCTTGGGGGCAGGGGAAGAGACCCAGTACTTC. Translated, it gives CASSLGAGEETQYF.

In DNA form, the CDR3 reads TGTGCCAGCAGTCTTCGACAGGGACCGCAGTATTTT. This encodes CASSLRQGPQYF. The chain couples TRBV28 to TRBJ2-3; 7 positions match TRBD1. CDR3 length: 12 amino acids. Looked up from germline, CDR1 is MDHEN and CDR2 is SYDVKM. With 5 bases clipped from V and 10 bases from J, the junction kept 6 bases outside the gene matches.

The chain uses TRBV7-3 and TRBJ2-1, with 8 bases identical to TRBD1. Germline values: CDR1 SGHTA, CDR2 FQGTGA. After removal of 4 bases from V and 5 bases from J, the junction contained 7 bases not matched to a gene. The CDR3 loop spans 15 amino acids. The CDR3 spells CASSSSDRVHNEQFF. CDR3 coding DNA: TGTGCCAGCAGCTCCTCGGACAGGGTCCACAATGAGCAGTTCTTC.

This chain joins TRBV7-2 and TRBJ2-7; 8 nucleotides match TRBD2. Germline V gene lookup returns CDR1 SGHTA and CDR2 FQGNSA. Trimming removed 5 bases from V and 5 bases from J; junction bases left unmatched: 11. This CDR3 has 15 residues. CDR3 bases: TGTGCCAGCAGCCGCTTTGGGACTAGTGTTAACGAGCAGTACTTC. As protein: CASSRFGTSVNEQYF. The variable domain in full, with the rest retrieved from reference TRBV7-2 and TRBJ2-7, is GAGVSQSPSNKVTEKGKDVELRCDPISGHTALYWYRQSLGQGLEFLIYFQGNSAPDKSGLPSDRFSAERTGGSVSTLTIQRTQQEDSAVYLCASSRFGTSVNEQYFGPGTRLTVT.

This clone was recorded only once. The chain links TRBV30 to TRBJ1-1, with D uncertain. V was clipped by 3 bases and J by 5 bases, with 13 bases between them. The CDR3 has 13 residues. Looked up from germline, CDR1 is GTSNPN and CDR2 is SVGIG (reference sequence). This CDR3 reads CAWRVGRETEAFF. CDR3 DNA: TGTGCCTGGAGGGTCGGTAGGGAGACTGAAGCTTTCTTT.

The chain is built from TRBV10-3 and TRBJ2-5, with TRBD2 matching over 13 bases. Germline values: CDR1 ENHRY, CDR2 SYGVKD. The V gene end was trimmed by 2 bases and the J gene end by 5 bases; junction bases not matched to a gene: 11. This CDR3 spans 18 amino acids. CDR3 in amino acids: CAISEQGLAGSRVETQYF. CDR3 sequence (DNA): TGTGCCATCAGTGAGCAGGGACTAGCGGGAAGCCGTGTTGAGACCCAGTACTTC.

The chain recombines TRBV5-8 with TRBJ1-5, with 10 bases fitting TRBD1. The germline gives CDR1 SGHTS, CDR2 YDEGEE. The J segment lost 1 base and the V segment lost 5 bases, leaving 3 bases of the junction unmatched. The length of the CDR3 is 15 residues. The CDR3 sequence: CASRRDRGSNQPQHF. Here the CDR3 DNA reads TGTGCCAGCAGGCGGGACAGGGGAAGCAATCAGCCCCAGCATTTT.

The rearrangement links TRBV21-1 to TRBJ1-1. TRBV21-1 is labeled a pseudogene. This CDR3 is 16 amino acids long. CDR3 protein: CASSSTRRVSSTEAFF. As DNA, the CDR3 is TGTGCCAGCAGCTCGACACGGAGGGTTAGTAGCACTGAAGCTTTCTTT.

This clone was seen only once. The V call is TRBV18, the J call TRBJ2-5, with D perhaps matching TRBD1 (6 bases). V lost 1 base to trimming and J lost 4 bases, with 13 bases between them. The CDR3 sequence is 15 residues long. Per the germline V gene, CDR1 is KGHSH and CDR2 is LQKENI. The CDR3 nucleotides are TGTGCCAGCTCACCACAACAGGGAAAACTAGAGACCCAGTACTTC. This translates into CASSPQQGKLETQYF.

CDR3 sequence (DNA): TGTGCCATCAGTGACGGACAGAGCAATCAGCCCCAGCATTTT. Amino acid sequence: CAISDGQSNQPQHF. J is TRBJ1-5 and V is TRBV10-3; maybe TRBD1 (6 bases). Germline loops: CDR1 ENHRY, CDR2 SYGVKD. This CDR3 has 14 residues. V was pared by 3 bases and J by 1 base, with 7 bases between.

The V call is TRBV18, the J call TRBJ1-5, with D maybe TRBD1 (6 bases). Trimming removed 4 bases from V and 2 bases from J, with 18 bases in between. The CDR3 has 17 residues. Germline V gene data show CDR1 as KGHSH and CDR2 as LQKENI. CDR3 coding DNA: TGTGCCAGCTCACATACCCAGGGGATTAGAGGCAATCAGCCCCAGCATTTT. Amino acids: CASSHTQGIRGNQPQHF. The whole variable domain, filled in from reference TRBV18 and TRBJ1-5, reads NAGVMQNPRHLVRRRGQEARLRCSPMKGHSHVYWYRQLPEEGLKFMVYLQKENIIDESGMPKERFSAEFPKEGPSILRIQQVVRGDSAAYFCASSHTQGIRGNQPQHFGDGTRLSIL.

This clone was picked up a small number of times. The chain carries TRBV5-1 and TRBJ2-2, with D maybe TRBD1 (5 bases). Between the trimmed V and J ends, which lost 0 bases and 2 bases, there was a span of 26 bases. CDR1 SGHRS and CDR2 YFSETQ come from the germline V gene. The CDR3 covers 21 residues. The CDR3 sequence: CASSLGDERQTRYLNTGELFF. CDR3 sequence (DNA): TGCGCCAGCAGCTTGGGGGATGAGCGACAGACCAGATACCTTAACACCGGGGAGCTGTTTTTT.